This T cell receptor (beta chain) is from a study of shared clonotypes between healthy human individuals. TCRdb keeps only in-frame clones here, not all; method: immunoSEQ multiplex PCR. This sample has 2 million to 2.5 million clones, with roughly 96% found just once. Germline lookup yields CDR1 SGHNT and CDR2 YYREEE (reference sequence). The CDR3 sequence is 15 residues long. J lost 5 bases, V lost 2 bases, and 9 bases had no gene match. The chain couples TRBV5-4 to TRBJ2-7; 8 nucleotides line up with TRBD1. This TCR was recovered from a man younger than 30 in good health. Sequenced: naive CD4+ T cells sorted from blood. As for subset: CD45RA+ positively selected. CDR3 DNA sequence: TGTGCCAGCAGCTTCCTCCAGGGGGCGATCCACGAGCAGTACTTC. The encoded protein is CASSFLQGAIHEQYF. The whole variable domain, filled in from reference TRBV5-4 and TRBJ2-7, reads ETGVTQSPTHLIKTRGQQVTLRCSSQSGHNTVSWYQQALGQGPQFIFQYYREEENGRGNFPPRFSGLQFPNYSSELNVNALELDDSALYLCASSFLQGAIHEQYFGPGTRLTVT.